These 17 T cell receptor beta chains share one sample of origin, sequenced in a study of beta chain features in type 1 diabetes. Study conclusions and caveats: TCRB CDR3s were moderately but significantly shorter in Type 1 diabetes patients in all four CD4+ subsets.

The isolated RNA, all of it, was reverse transcribed, so expressed TCRB transcripts were what got sequenced. Clones were sequenced by immunoSEQ multiplex PCR, and TCRdb holds only the in-frame ones, with some missing. The sample comprises roughly 340,000 clones, around 12% of which are singletons, and around 0.01% rests with the top ten. Antigens for these TCRs are unknown. The sequencing input was naive CD4+ T cells from blood. The receptors come from a woman aged 18-35 years with type 1 diabetes.

The gene calls are TRBV5-1 and TRBJ2-1; the match to TRBD1 covers 10 bases. The CDR3 covers 16 residues. The V and J ends lost 0 bases and 9 bases, in that order; junction bases with no gene match: 9. CDR1 and CDR2 from the germline V gene are SGHRS and YFSETQ. The chain's CDR3 is CASSLDRTGGFAEQFF. CDR3 nucleotide sequence: TGCGCCAGCAGCTTGGATAGGACAGGGGGTTTCGCTGAGCAGTTCTTC.

This clone turned up a few times. The chain links TRBV10-3 to TRBJ2-7; perhaps TRBD1 as D (6 bases). Per the germline V gene, CDR1 is ENHRY and CDR2 is SYGVKD. V lost 5 bases to trimming and J lost 1 base, with 12 bases between them. The CDR3 extends over 14 amino acids. The CDR3 bases are TGTGCCATCAGTACGCAGGGGAATTCCTACGAGCAGTACTTC. It encodes CAISTQGNSYEQYF.

This chain uses TRBV7-8 with TRBJ1-2, with D tentatively TRBD1 (6 bases). The V gene lost 5 bases and the J gene lost 7 bases, with 11 bases spanning the gap. Germline V CDR1 and CDR2: SGHVS, FQNEAQ. This CDR3 has 12 residues. The CDR3 loop reads CASSITGFGYTF. The DNA of the CDR3 is TGTGCCAGCAGCATAACAGGGTTTGGCTACACCTTC.

The chain uses TRBV25-1 and TRBJ2-1; 7 bases fit TRBD2. J lost 12 bases, V lost 2 bases, and 4 bases had no gene match. Germline V gives CDR1 MGHDK, CDR2 SYGVNS. CDR3 length: 12 amino acids. The CDR3 DNA follows: TGTGCCAGCAGTGAAAGGACGGGAGGGCAGTTCTTC. Protein: CASSERTGGQFF. Complete variable domain (other parts from reference TRBV25-1 and TRBJ2-1): EADIYQTPRYLVIGTGKKITLECSQTMGHDKMYWYQQDPGMELHLIHYSYGVNSTEKGDLSSESTVSRIRTEHFPLTLESARPSHTSQYLCASSERTGGQFFGPGTRLTVL.

This clone was counted between two and nine times. The chain joins TRBV30 to TRBJ1-1; perhaps TRBD1 as D (6 bases). Trimming pared 2 bases from V and 0 bases from J, leaving 10 bases between. Germline CDR1 reads GTSNPN; CDR2 reads SVGIG (reference sequence). CDR3 length: 14 amino acids. The DNA for the CDR3 is TGTGCCTGGAGTAAAGGACAGATGAACACTGAAGCTTTCTTT. It encodes CAWSKGQMNTEAFF.

The sample holds a few counts of this clone. The rearrangement links TRBV5-4 to TRBJ2-7, with 7 bases that match TRBD1. The CDR3 extends over 13 amino acids. V lost 3 bases and J lost 6; bases outside the gene matches: 6. Per the germline V gene, CDR1 is SGHNT and CDR2 is YYREEE (reference sequence). Here the CDR3 reads CASSWDRQSEQYF. CDR3 DNA: TGTGCCAGCAGCTGGGACAGACAGTCCGAGCAGTACTTC.

CDR3 loop: CASSFLNGGRNEQFF. In DNA, the CDR3 is TGTGCCAGCAGTTTTTTAAATGGCGGGAGAAATGAGCAGTTCTTC. The rearrangement joins TRBV28 to TRBJ2-1, with 7 bases that match TRBD2. The CDR3 length is 15 residues. Trimming removed 3 bases from V and 7 bases from J; junction bases left unmatched: 9. Germline V gene data show CDR1 as MDHEN and CDR2 as SYDVKM.

This chain joins TRBV6-5 and TRBJ2-3, with D perhaps TRBD2 (5 bases). Germline V gene lookup returns CDR1 MNHEY and CDR2 SVGAGI. The ends were cut back, 0 bases at V and 5 bases at J, with 6 bases in the middle. This CDR3 region has 13 residues. CDR3 sequence: CASSYSGRDTQYF. The CDR3 DNA reads as TGTGCCAGCAGTTACTCGGGGAGAGATACGCAGTATTTT.

This clone has just a few counts. The chain uses TRBV5-6 and TRBJ2-5; TRBD1 aligns across 8 bases. The length of the CDR3 is 15 residues. Trimming took 1 base from V and 4 from J; bases not matched to a gene: 6. Per germline, CDR1 SGHDT and CDR2 YYEEEE. DNA for the CDR3: TGTGCCAGCAGCTTGTACAGGGGGGTATCAGAGACCCAGTACTTC. Translation: CASSLYRGVSETQYF.

J is TRBJ1-1 and V is TRBV6-5, with 7 bases matching TRBD1. Germline CDR1 and CDR2: MNHEY and SVGAGI. With 0 bases clipped from V and 8 bases from J, the junction kept 9 bases outside the gene matches. The CDR3 is 15 residues long. The CDR3: CASSYSRGLFEEAFF. In DNA form, the CDR3 reads TGTGCCAGCAGTTACTCGAGGGGGCTCTTCGAGGAAGCTTTCTTT.

The chain uses TRBV5-6 and TRBJ2-3, with 10 bases lining up with TRBD2. J lost 2 bases, V lost 7 bases, and 10 bases had no gene match. There are 16 residues in the CDR3. The germline V gene has CDR1 SGHDT and CDR2 YYEEEE. The chain's CDR3 is CASRPLSGGPTDTQYF. In nucleotides, the CDR3 is TGTGCCAGCCGCCCGCTTAGCGGGGGGCCCACAGATACGCAGTATTTT.

J is TRBJ2-7 and V is TRBV7-2, with D perhaps TRBD1 (5 bases). The CDR3 has 12 residues. CDR1 is SGHTA and CDR2 is FQGNSA in the germline V gene. V was clipped by 5 bases and J by 5 bases, with 10 bases between them. For the CDR3, the DNA is TGTGCCAGCAGCCTTGGGGCCAACGAGCAGTACTTC. Protein sequence: CASSLGANEQYF.

The chain carries TRBV7-2 and TRBJ2-6, with D perhaps TRBD1 (5 bases). Trimming stripped 5 bases from V and 0 bases from J, with 14 bases between. This CDR3 has 17 residues. Germline lookup yields CDR1 SGHTA and CDR2 FQGNSA. DNA of the CDR3: TGTGCCAGCAGCCAACAGGACCTCATCTCTGGGGCCAACGTCCTGACTTTC. It encodes CASSQQDLISGANVLTF.

This clone was picked up a small number of times. A junction end diverges from the germline sequence, so it may reflect a read error. V gene TRBV7-2 combines with J gene TRBJ2-6; D is perhaps TRBD1 (7 bases). The CDR3 extends over 13 amino acids. CDR1 and CDR2 (germline): SGHTA, FQGNSA. CDR3 coding DNA: TGTGCCAGCAGGATGCAGGGGGGCAACGTCCTGACTTTC. Its protein is CASRMQGGNVLTF.

This clone has more than one count but fewer than ten. The gene calls are TRBV13 and TRBJ2-1; D not certain. Germline V lookup: CDR1 PRHDT, CDR2 FYEKMQ (reference sequence). This CDR3 region has 15 residues. Trimming took 8 bases from V and 7 from J, leaving 21 bases between them. For the CDR3, the DNA is TGTGCCAGCCTGGCCTCAACCCGAGGAGTAAATGAGCAGTTCTTC. Its protein is CASLASTRGVNEQFF.

The V gene is TRBV29-1, the J gene TRBJ1-2; D is unclear. Trimming left V 4 bases short and J 6 bases short, with 9 bases between. Germline lookup yields CDR1 SQVTM and CDR2 ANQGSEA. The CDR3 is 11 amino acids. The CDR3 loop is CSVGQANGYTF. The CDR3 region has the DNA TGCAGCGTTGGGCAGGCGAATGGCTACACCTTC.

The V and J genes are TRBV18 and TRBJ1-1, with D maybe TRBD1 (6 bases). Looked up from germline, CDR1 is KGHSH and CDR2 is LQKENI. V dropped 3 bases and J dropped 4 bases, with 15 bases sitting between them. The CDR3 is 15 residues long. The CDR3 region has the DNA TGTGCCAGCTCACCTACCTATCAGGGGCCCACTGAAGCTTTCTTT. This encodes CASSPTYQGPTEAFF. Based on the CDR3 plus reference TRBV18 and TRBJ1-1, the full variable domain is NAGVMQNPRHLVRRRGQEARLRCSPMKGHSHVYWYRQLPEEGLKFMVYLQKENIIDESGMPKERFSAEFPKEGPSILRIQQVVRGDSAAYFCASSPTYQGPTEAFFGQGTRLTVV.